This T cell receptor (beta chain) is from a study of beta chain features in type 1 diabetes. Looking at the study overall: The patients were much like the healthy donors in age, gender and cell yields.

Investigators reverse transcribed all isolated RNA, so they sequenced expressed TCRB transcripts. Naive, central memory and regulatory T cell samples averaged about 3.57 million reads. Using immunoSEQ multiplex PCR, the repertoire was profiled, and TCRdb retains in-frame clones only, with some absent. The data show fewer than 65,000 clones, with around three fifths seen just once and 2% to 2.5% held by the top ten. With regard to this clone: Its target is not known.

Sorting with CD45RO/CCR7/CD25/CD127/CD95/CD27 yielded naive, central memory, regulatory and stem-like memory CD4+ cells. V lost 2 bases, J lost 4 bases, and 8 bases stayed unmatched. The CDR3 extends over 15 amino acids. Per the germline V gene, CDR1 is MDHEN and CDR2 is SYDVKM. Study results and limitations: For type 1 diabetes patients, VDJ junctions showed fewer insertions and more deletions.

This TCR derives from a woman younger than 30 in good health. Specimen: Tregs from blood. The chain joins TRBV28 to TRBJ2-7; 7 bases map to TRBD2. Written as DNA, the CDR3 is TGTGCCAGCAGTTTAGCCTCTGCTAGCGGATACGAGCAGTACTTC. This sequence encodes CASSLASASGYEQYF.